This T cell receptor beta chain was obtained from a study of OX40 agonist ivuxolimab in advanced cancers. Systemic immunosuppression or autoimmune disease history was grounds to exclude patients. Worth noting for this clone: No antigen is known for it.

Clones were read by immunoSEQ multiplex PCR, and TCRdb kept only the in-frame ones, dropping some. The sample has roughly 26,000 clones; 85% to 90% are singletons. Per the germline V gene, CDR1 is SGDLS and CDR2 is YYNGEE. The trim removed 3 bases at V and 5 bases at J, leaving 12 bases unmatched. This CDR3 has 18 residues. Study-level results: Expanded clones tended on average to be more numerous among CD8+ T cells than CD4+. Dose levels from 0.1 to 3.0 mg/kg saw CD4+ and CD8+ blood T cells expand clonally by week 6. The 0.1-3.0 mg/kg partial responders had among the lowest clonal expansion.

The chain joins TRBV9 to TRBJ2-5; TRBD2 matches at 14 bases. This TCR was recovered from an adult with an advanced solid tumor such as melanoma, head and neck, liver or kidney cancer. Sample: CD4+ or CD8+ T cells sorted from blood, taken in a trial of the OX40 agonist ivuxolimab. The CDR3 loop reads CASSASLGLAGERETQYF. The CDR3 nucleotides read TGTGCCAGCAGCGCCTCCTTGGGACTAGCGGGAGAGAGGGAGACCCAGTACTTC.